This T cell receptor beta chain comes out of a study of cytomegalovirus exposure and HLA in healthy donors. Study-level findings and limits: Among TCR sequences, most were rare, though some public TCRs appeared in many donors.

CDR1 and CDR2 from the germline V gene are MNHEY and SMNVEV (reference sequence). V lost 3 bases to trimming and J lost 7 bases; unmatched junction nucleotides: 10. The CDR3 extends over 15 amino acids. For this clone: The antigen is unknown.

Vbeta (60) and Jbeta (13) primers were used in the PCR. The authors' processing: About 11 million of tens of millions of unique TCR beta chains were shared, per a later count. Repertoires were generated with immunoSEQ multiplex PCR, while TCRdb's copy carries only in-frame clones and drops some. V and J calls and clone size are those listed in that table; D and trimming were worked out from the DNA. The sample totals about 67,000 clones; its top ten clones hold approximately 1.8%. Each donor was nominally healthy when sampled (though unrecorded immune exposures were likely). The J gene is TRBJ1-2, the V gene TRBV27, with 8 positions matching TRBD1. The receptor's source is a woman aged 30 to 39 in good health and CMV-seronegative. Sequenced sample: PBMCs. The CDR3 region has the DNA TGTGCCAGCAGTTTGGGGACAGGTGCTGGGGCTGGCTACACCTTC. This sequence encodes CASSLGTGAGAGYTF.